This TCR beta chain was obtained from a study of graft-versus-host responses after intestinal transplantation. Using immunoSEQ multiplex PCR, the repertoire was profiled, and TCRdb retains in-frame clones only, with some absent. This table has 78,000 or so clones, around 87% appearing once. Overall study results and limits: Graft-donor T cell macrochimerism coincided with high graft-versus-host to host-versus-graft clonal ratios in allografts.

The CDR3 spans 15 residues. Trimming removed 4 bases from V and 1 base from J; junction bases left unmatched: 5. CDR1 is SEHNR, CDR2 FQNEAQ, per germline (reference sequence). Comment on this clone: Its matching antigen is unknown.

The source is a human donor who was the organ donor for an intestinal transplant. Sequencing was performed on unstimulated CD8+ T cells sorted from spleen or lymph node cells, taken before transplant. V usage is TRBV7-9 and J usage is TRBJ2-7, with TRBD1 matching 9 bases. CDR3 in amino acids: CASSYTGTGSYEQYF. The CDR3 nucleotides are TGTGCCAGCAGCTATACCGGGACAGGGTCCTACGAGCAGTACTTC.